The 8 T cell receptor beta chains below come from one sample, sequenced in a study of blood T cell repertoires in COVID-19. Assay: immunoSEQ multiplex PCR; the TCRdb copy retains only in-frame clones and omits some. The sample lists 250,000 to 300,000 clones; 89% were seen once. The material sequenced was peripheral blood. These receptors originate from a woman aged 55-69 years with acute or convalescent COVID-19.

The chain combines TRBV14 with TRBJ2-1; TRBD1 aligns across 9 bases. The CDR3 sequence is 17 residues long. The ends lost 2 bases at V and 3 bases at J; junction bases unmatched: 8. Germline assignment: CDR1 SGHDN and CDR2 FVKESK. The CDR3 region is CASSQRQGELYYNEQFF. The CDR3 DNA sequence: TGTGCCAGCAGCCAACGACAGGGGGAACTCTACTACAATGAGCAGTTCTTC.

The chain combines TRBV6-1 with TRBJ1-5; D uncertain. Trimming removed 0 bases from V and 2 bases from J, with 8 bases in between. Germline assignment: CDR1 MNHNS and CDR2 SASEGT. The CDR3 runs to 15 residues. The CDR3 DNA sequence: TGTGCCAGCAGTGAAGCGCTCAGTGGCAATCAGCCCCAGCATTTT. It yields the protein CASSEALSGNQPQHF.

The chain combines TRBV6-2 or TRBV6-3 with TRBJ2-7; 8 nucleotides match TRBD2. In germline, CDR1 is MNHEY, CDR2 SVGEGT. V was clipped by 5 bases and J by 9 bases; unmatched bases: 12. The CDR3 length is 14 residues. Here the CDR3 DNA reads TGTGCCAGCAGTCCGGGACTAGTCTTGACGGGGCAGTACTTC. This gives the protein CASSPGLVLTGQYF.

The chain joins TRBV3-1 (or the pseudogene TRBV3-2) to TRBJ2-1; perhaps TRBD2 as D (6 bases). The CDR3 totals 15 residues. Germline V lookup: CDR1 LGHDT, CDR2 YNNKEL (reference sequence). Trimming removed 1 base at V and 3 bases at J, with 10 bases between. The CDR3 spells CASSQARGSYNEQFF. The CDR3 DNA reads TGTGCCAGCAGCCAAGCACGGGGGAGCTACAATGAGCAGTTCTTC.

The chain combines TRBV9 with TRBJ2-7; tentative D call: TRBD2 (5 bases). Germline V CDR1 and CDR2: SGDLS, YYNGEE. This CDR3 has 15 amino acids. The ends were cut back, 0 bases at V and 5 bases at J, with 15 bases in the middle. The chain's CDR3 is CASSVGLSSGDEQYF. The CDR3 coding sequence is TGTGCCAGCAGCGTAGGGTTGAGCTCCGGGGACGAGCAGTACTTC.

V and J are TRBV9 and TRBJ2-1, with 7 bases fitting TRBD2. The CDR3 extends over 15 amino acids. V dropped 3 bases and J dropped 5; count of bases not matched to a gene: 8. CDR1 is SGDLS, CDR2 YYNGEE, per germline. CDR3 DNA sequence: TGTGCCAGCAGCGCGTCCTCGGGACTAAACAATGAGCAGTTCTTC. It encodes CASSASSGLNNEQFF.

Here the CDR3 reads CASSVDGTGIRGYTF. The CDR3 bases are TGTGCCAGCAGCGTAGACGGGACAGGGATTCGTGGCTACACCTTC. This chain links TRBV9 with TRBJ1-2; 9 nucleotides agree with TRBD1. This CDR3 is built from 15 residues. Germline CDR1 reads SGDLS; CDR2 reads YYNGEE. V lost 0 bases and J lost 7; bases outside the gene matches: 7.

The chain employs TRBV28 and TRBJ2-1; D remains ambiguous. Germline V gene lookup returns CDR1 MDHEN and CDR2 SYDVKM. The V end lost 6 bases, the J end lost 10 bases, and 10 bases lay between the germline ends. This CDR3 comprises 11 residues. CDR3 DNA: TGTGCCAGCAGGATCGCTCAGGAGCAGTTCTTC. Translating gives CASRIAQEQFF.